The 4 T cell receptor beta chains listed next were all sequenced from one sample in a study of T cells in tuberculosis. Time point in this sample: new active TB diagnosis, blood taken before or within 7 days of starting treatment. Here immunoSEQ multiplex PCR was the method, and the copy in TCRdb shows in-frame clones only, minus some. The table shows some 49,000 clones, with over 90% occurring only once. The sample was PBMCs, taken at tuberculosis diagnosis. These receptor sequences come from an adult with tuberculosis.

V usage is TRBV10-3 and J usage is TRBJ1-5; 7 nucleotides align to TRBD1. CDR1 and CDR2 from the germline V gene are ENHRY and SYGVKD. V was pared by 3 bases and J by 7 bases, with 3 bases of the junction left unmatched. There are 13 residues in the CDR3. The DNA for the CDR3 is TGTGCCATCAGTGATACAGGGGAACAGCCCCAGCATTTT. Amino acids: CAISDTGEQPQHF.

The V call is TRBV9, the J call TRBJ2-3; 7 positions match TRBD2. V lost 0 bases to trimming and J lost 1 base; unmatched junction nucleotides: 5. The CDR3 consists of 16 residues. In germline, CDR1 is SGDLS, CDR2 YYNGEE. CDR3 nucleotide sequence: TGTGCCAGCAGCGTAGAACTAGCGAGTCGCACAGATACGCAGTATTTT. It specifies CASSVELASRTDTQYF.

The CDR3 is CASSMGPSGRQPQHF. CDR3 in DNA: TGTGCCAGTAGTATGGGGCCCTCAGGGCGACAGCCCCAGCATTTT. The chain joins TRBV19 to TRBJ1-5, with D perhaps matching TRBD1 (5 bases). Per germline, CDR1 LNHDA and CDR2 SQIVND (reference sequence). This CDR3 has 15 residues. Trimming removed 3 bases at V and 7 bases at J, with 16 bases between.

The V call is TRBV19, the J call TRBJ1-5, with TRBD1 matching over 7 bases. CDR1 is LNHDA, CDR2 SQIVND, per germline (reference sequence). Unmatched junction bases numbered 7, after V lost 6 bases and J lost 5 bases. The CDR3 length is 14 residues. In nucleotides, the CDR3 is TGTGCCAGTAGCCTAAGACAGGGACATCAGCCCCAGCATTTT. Amino acid sequence: CASSLRQGHQPQHF.